Below, 8 T cell receptor beta chains from the same sample are listed, as sequenced in a study of shared clonotypes between healthy human individuals. Only CD45RO-negative cells positively selected for CCR7 counted as naive CD8 cells, so terminally differentiated effector memory CD45RA+ cells were excluded. Using immunoSEQ multiplex PCR, the repertoire was profiled, and TCRdb retains in-frame clones only, with some absent. The table shows around 2,100,000 clones, with approximately 94% occurring only once. The specimen sequenced was naive CD8+ T cells sorted from blood. These receptors all stem from a man between 18 and 29 years old in good health.

This clone was recorded once. The chain uses TRBV7-9 and TRBJ2-6; tentatively, D is TRBD1 (6 bases). The CDR3 runs 17 residues. Looked up from germline, CDR1 is SEHNR and CDR2 is FQNEAQ (reference sequence). The V end lost 2 bases, the J end lost 1 base, and 12 bases lay between the germline ends. This CDR3 reads CASSLLRQASGANVLTF. In nucleotides, the CDR3 is TGTGCCAGCAGCTTACTGAGACAGGCTTCTGGGGCCAACGTCCTGACTTTC. The full variable domain, with the rest looked up from reference TRBV7-9 and TRBJ2-6, is DTGVSQNPRHKITKRGQNVTFRCDPISEHNRLYWYRQTLGQGPEFLTYFQNEAQLEKSRLLSDRFSAERPKGSFSTLEIQRTEQGDSAMYLCASSLLRQASGANVLTFGAGSRLTVL.

This rearrangement joins TRBV6-1 to TRBJ2-1, with 9 bases lining up with TRBD2. The CDR3 loop spans 15 amino acids. Per germline, CDR1 MNHNS and CDR2 SASEGT. The V and J ends lost 6 bases and 9 bases, in that order; junction bases with no gene match: 12. CDR3 DNA sequence: TGTGCCAGCAGCCGTAGCGGGGGAGCGAGGGGTGAGCAGTTCTTC. It encodes CASSRSGGARGEQFF.

V and J are TRBV5-1 and TRBJ2-5, with unresolved D. V lost 0 bases and J lost 5, with 14 bases in between. The CDR3 sequence is 15 residues long. Germline loops: CDR1 SGHRS, CDR2 YFSETQ. The DNA of the CDR3 is TGCGCCAGCAGCTTGGAACCCTCCGGGTTGGAGACCCAGTACTTC. It codes for CASSLEPSGLETQYF.

The chain links TRBV5-4 to TRBJ2-7; 9 nucleotides align to TRBD1. This CDR3 has 14 residues. V dropped 0 bases and J dropped 6; count of bases not matched to a gene: 4. The germline V gene encodes CDR1 SGHNT and CDR2 YYREEE (reference sequence). The CDR3 here is CASSLGTGVGEQYF. In DNA, the CDR3 is TGTGCCAGCAGCTTGGGGACAGGGGTCGGCGAGCAGTACTTC.

Comments on this clone: This specimen includes other DNA sequences encoding the same CDR3. The chain joins TRBV6-1 to TRBJ2-7; weak D call: TRBD2 (7 bases). Trimming removed 7 bases from V and 4 bases from J, with 14 bases in between. This CDR3 is built from 13 residues. Germline V CDR1 and CDR2: MNHNS, SASEGT. CDR3: CASNYRGAYEQYF. CDR3 sequence (DNA): TGTGCCAGCAACTATCGGGGGGCTTACGAGCAGTACTTC.

V usage is TRBV5-1 and J usage is TRBJ2-7; TRBD1 matches at 7 bases. The V and J ends lost 2 bases and 5 bases, in that order; junction bases with no gene match: 7. The CDR3 extends over 14 amino acids. Germline CDR1 reads SGHRS; CDR2 reads YFSETQ. The CDR3 nucleotides are TGCGCCAGCAGCTTCGTAGGGGGCCTCGACGAGCAGTACTTC. The encoded protein is CASSFVGGLDEQYF.

The genes are TRBV9 and TRBJ1-2; possible D gene TRBD1, 6 bases. This CDR3 spans 16 amino acids. Trimming cost V 4 bases and J 4 bases, with 20 bases left between them. From germline, CDR1 is SGDLS and CDR2 YYNGEE. The CDR3 sequence: CASSSYRGGEGYGYTF. CDR3 coding DNA: TGTGCCAGCAGCTCATACCGAGGGGGGGAAGGCTATGGCTACACCTTC.

Only one count was recorded for this clone. Within the sample, other DNA sequences also encode this same CDR3. This chain uses TRBV4-1 with TRBJ2-7; 7 bases align to TRBD1. Germline V gene lookup returns CDR1 MGHRA and CDR2 YSYEKL. The length of the CDR3 is 14 residues. J lost 3 bases, V lost 0 bases, and 2 bases had no gene match. The CDR3 loop reads CASSQDRGIYEQYF. The CDR3 bases are TGCGCCAGCAGCCAAGACAGGGGGATCTACGAGCAGTACTTC.